This T cell receptor beta chain is drawn from a study of OX40 agonist ivuxolimab in advanced cancers. Study at large: Patients enrolled in dose escalation were diagnosed with hepatocellular carcinoma, melanoma, renal cell or head and neck cancer. Findings and caveats of the study: Both CD4+ and CD8+ T cell populations in blood had undergone clonal expansion by week 6 at 0.1 to 3.0 mg/kg. No antigen was identified for the clonally expanded peripheral T cells.

Concerning this clone itself: Antigen specificity is unknown.

Clones were read by immunoSEQ multiplex PCR, and TCRdb kept only the in-frame ones, dropping some. The table has 60,000 or so clones, 90% to 95% seen once; the top ten hold around 19%. V was shortened by 10 bases and J by 2 bases, with 7 bases between the two germline ends. Germline CDR1 MNHEY, CDR2 SMNVEV (reference sequence). The length of the CDR3 is 11 residues. The clonotype was recovered from an adult with an advanced solid tumor such as melanoma, head and neck, liver or kidney cancer. The sample consisted of CD4+ or CD8+ T cells sorted from blood, taken in a trial of the OX40 agonist ivuxolimab. The chain links TRBV27 to TRBJ2-3; D is uncertain. CDR3 nucleotides: TGTGCCATCATTACCACAGATACGCAGTATTTT. It specifies CAIITTDTQYF.